What follows is one T cell receptor (beta chain) and its context. Clones were sequenced by immunoSEQ multiplex PCR, and TCRdb holds only the in-frame ones, with some missing. The table has 100,000 to 150,000 clones, approximately 74% seen once. This CDR3 comprises 14 residues. Germline CDR1 and CDR2: SGDLS and YYNGEE. Trimming took 4 bases from V and 0 from J, leaving 8 bases between them. This sample stems from a study of blood T cell repertoires in COVID-19. The wider study: Acute-phase and convalescent COVID-19 samples originated in the United States, Italy and Spain.

This TCR was sampled from an elderly man with COVID-19, enrolled during active disease. The chain links TRBV9 to TRBJ2-1; a possible D gene is TRBD1 (5 bases). Sequencing input: peripheral blood. The CDR3 reads CASSHRTSYNEQFF. CDR3 bases: TGTGCCAGCAGCCACAGGACCTCCTACAATGAGCAGTTCTTC.